These 25 T cell receptor beta chains were sequenced from one sample in a study of blood T cell repertoires in COVID-19. Measured with immunoSEQ multiplex PCR; TCRdb has only the in-frame clones, and not every one. The data show about 200,000 clones, 84% seen once. The sequenced sample consisted of PBMCs or T cells enriched from blood (not recorded which). These receptors originate from a woman aged 25 to 39 who had been exposed to COVID-19.

The chain joins TRBV2 to TRBJ2-5; D remains unclear. In germline, CDR1 is SNHLY, CDR2 FYNNEI. This CDR3 comprises 14 residues. V gave up 1 base and J gave up 0 bases, with 6 bases separating them. The CDR3 bases are TGTGCCAGCAGTGAAGAGGAGTACCAAGAGACCCAGTACTTC. Protein: CASSEEEYQETQYF.

The gene calls are TRBV5-6 and TRBJ2-3; D gene uncertain. Trimming shortened V by 0 bases and J by 9 bases, and 5 bases separated the two germline ends. Germline loops: CDR1 SGHDT, CDR2 YYEEEE. The CDR3 length is 11 residues. CDR3 protein: CASSLDYTQYF. CDR3 nucleotide sequence: TGTGCCAGCAGCTTGGACTACACGCAGTATTTT.

This clone showed up just once. The chain uses TRBV19 and TRBJ1-1; possible D gene TRBD1, 6 bases. This CDR3 has 17 residues. From germline, CDR1 is LNHDA and CDR2 SQIVND (reference sequence). V dropped 3 bases and J dropped 0 bases, with 17 bases sitting between them. The CDR3 protein is CASSIKTGPPLNTEAFF. The CDR3 nucleotides read TGTGCCAGTAGTATCAAGACAGGTCCCCCTCTGAACACTGAAGCTTTCTTT.

This sequence joins TRBV15 and TRBJ2-1, with D maybe TRBD2 (6 bases). The germline V gene has CDR1 LNHNV and CDR2 YYDKDF (reference sequence). The CDR3 spans 15 residues. Trimming cost V 0 bases and J 4 bases, with 10 bases left between them. CDR3 sequence (DNA): TGTGCCACCAGCAGAGATCGCGGGATTTACAATGAGCAGTTCTTC. The encoded protein is CATSRDRGIYNEQFF.

The chain links TRBV19 to TRBJ1-3; the D is unclear. The CDR3 has 13 residues. V lost 8 bases, J lost 0 bases, and 8 bases lay in between. The V gene's germline CDR1 is LNHDA and CDR2 SQIVND (reference sequence). The chain's CDR3 is CASSVNSGNTIYF. The CDR3 coding sequence is TGTGCCAGTTCTGTTAACTCTGGAAACACCATATATTTT.

The rearrangement uses TRBV10-3 and TRBJ1-4; TRBD1 agrees at 9 bases. From germline, CDR1 is ENHRY and CDR2 SYGVKD. The V gene end was trimmed by 2 bases and the J gene end by 7 bases; junction bases not matched to a gene: 2. The CDR3 runs 14 residues. The CDR3 sequence is CAISEGQGPEKLFF. DNA of the CDR3: TGTGCCATCAGTGAGGGACAGGGGCCTGAAAAACTGTTTTTT.

This chain joins TRBV4-1 and TRBJ2-7, with 11 nucleotides matching TRBD2. This CDR3 has 14 residues. V lost 4 bases to trimming and J lost 5 bases; unmatched junction nucleotides: 4. Germline loops: CDR1 MGHRA, CDR2 YSYEKL. CDR3 in amino acids: CASSLGGLADEQYF. For the CDR3, the DNA is TGCGCCAGCAGCCTCGGGGGACTAGCGGACGAGCAGTACTTC.

The J gene is TRBJ2-7, the V gene TRBV11-2, with 7 bases identical to TRBD1. J gave up 4 bases and V 5 bases, and 14 bases lay outside the gene matches. The V gene's germline CDR1 is SGHAT and CDR2 FQNNGV. This CDR3 comprises 16 residues. In nucleotides, the CDR3 is TGTGCCAGCAGCCCCCCGGGACAGTATACCTCTTACGAGCAGTACTTC. Encoded protein: CASSPPGQYTSYEQYF.

V gene TRBV29-1 combines with J gene TRBJ2-5; 8 bases agree with TRBD1. The germline V gene encodes CDR1 SQVTM and CDR2 ANQGSEA. V shed 7 bases and J 5 bases; nucleotides not matched to a gene: 15. This CDR3 is built from 15 residues. The CDR3 DNA sequence: TGCAGCGCAGGAGACGGACAGGGTCTTCCCGAGACCCAGTACTTC. This translates into CSAGDGQGLPETQYF.

The CDR3 here is CASSQGQAYGYTF. The CDR3 DNA is TGTGCCAGCAGTCAGGGACAGGCGTATGGCTACACCTTC. The rearrangement links TRBV12-3 or TRBV12-4 to TRBJ1-2; 8 bases map to TRBD1. The length of the CDR3 is 13 residues. J gave up 5 bases and V 5 bases, and 4 bases lay outside the gene matches.

The chain couples TRBV18 to TRBJ1-4; D perhaps matches TRBD1 (6 bases). The germline gives CDR1 KGHSH, CDR2 LQKENI. The CDR3 spans 16 residues. Trimming took off 3 bases at V and 1 base at J, with 12 bases between the two ends. CDR3 coding DNA: TGTGCCAGCTCACCGAGAAGGGGGGGAACTAATGAAAAACTGTTTTTT. This encodes CASSPRRGGTNEKLFF.

In its sample, this clone was seen many times. The chain couples TRBV10-1 to TRBJ1-1; TRBD1 is a possible D gene (5 bases). CDR1 WNHNN and CDR2 SYGVQD come from the germline V gene (reference sequence). This CDR3 is built from 13 residues. The V gene lost 7 bases and the J gene lost 4 bases, with 13 bases spanning the gap. This chain's CDR3 is CASKAREATEAFF. CDR3 sequence (DNA): TGCGCCAGCAAGGCCAGGGAGGCCACTGAAGCTTTCTTT.

The rearrangement uses TRBV6-2 or TRBV6-3 and TRBJ2-1; 7 bases agree with TRBD2. This CDR3 has 16 amino acids. Germline V lookup: CDR1 MNHEY, CDR2 SVGEGT. The J segment lost 0 bases and the V segment lost 0 bases, leaving 2 bases of the junction unmatched. In DNA form, the CDR3 reads TGTGCCAGCAGTTACTCCGGCGGGAGCTCCTACAATGAGCAGTTCTTC. This codes for CASSYSGGSSYNEQFF.

The chain joins TRBV6-4 to TRBJ2-3; 9 nucleotides match TRBD1. This CDR3 is 14 amino acids long. Germline CDR1 and CDR2: MRHNA and SNTAGT. V trimming: 8 bases; J trimming: 2 bases; junction bases outside the gene matches: 5. The DNA for the CDR3 is TGTGCCAGCTCCGGGACAGGGCACACAGATACGCAGTATTTT. Translated: CASSGTGHTDTQYF.

V and J are TRBV7-9 and TRBJ2-5; TRBD1 is a possible D gene (6 bases). CDR1 and CDR2 (germline): SEHNR, FQNEAQ (reference sequence). Deletions cut 5 bases from V and 5 bases from J, with 15 bases between. This CDR3 spans 14 amino acids. The CDR3 DNA reads TGTGCCAGCAGCCCGCAGACAGGCACCGAGACCCAGTACTTC. Translating it yields CASSPQTGTETQYF.

The rearrangement joins TRBV3-1 (or the pseudogene TRBV3-2) to TRBJ2-7, with 7 bases identical to TRBD1. Trimming cost V 5 bases and J 0 bases; bases outside gene matches: 1. CDR1 LGHDT and CDR2 YNNKEL come from the germline V gene (reference sequence). The CDR3 has 13 residues. The CDR3 DNA follows: TGTGCCAGCAGCAGGGACAGCTCCTACGAGCAGTACTTC. Protein sequence: CASSRDSSYEQYF.

This sequence joins TRBV5-4 and TRBJ2-1; weak D call: TRBD2 (5 bases). Germline V gene lookup returns CDR1 SGHNT and CDR2 YYREEE (reference sequence). CDR3 length: 14 residues. V was shortened by 7 bases and J by 6 bases, with 17 bases between the two germline ends. Here the CDR3 DNA reads TGTGCCAGCCGGGGATCTACCTACCGCAATGAGCAGTTCTTC. Protein product: CASRGSTYRNEQFF.

This chain joins TRBV9 and TRBJ1-6; D gene uncertain. Trimming pared 4 bases from V and 10 bases from J, leaving 18 bases between. CDR3 length: 15 amino acids. Germline assignment: CDR1 SGDLS and CDR2 YYNGEE. CDR3 sequence: CASSPRRELGSPLHF. In DNA, the CDR3 is TGTGCCAGCAGCCCCCGTAGGGAGTTGGGCTCACCCCTCCACTTT.

This clone was picked up one time. V and J are TRBV10-3 and TRBJ2-1, with 9 bases lining up with TRBD2. The CDR3 runs to 15 residues. The V and J ends lost 0 bases and 6 bases, in that order; junction bases with no gene match: 3. Germline-derived CDR1 and CDR2 are ENHRY and SYGVKD. The CDR3 nucleotides are TGTGCCATCAGTGAGTCGCGGGGGGGGATCAATGAGCAGTTCTTC. Translation gives CAISESRGGINEQFF.

This clone has a single count. The chain recombines TRBV7-9 with TRBJ1-3; D gene unclear. V shed 4 bases and J shed 0 bases, with 13 bases lying between them. The germline V gene has CDR1 SEHNR and CDR2 FQNEAQ (reference sequence). CDR3 length equals 16 residues. CDR3 loop: CASSSYLESSGNTIYF. CDR3 DNA: TGTGCCAGCAGCTCCTATCTAGAGAGCTCTGGAAACACCATATATTTT.

V gene TRBV5-1 combines with J gene TRBJ2-3; TRBD2 matches at 12 bases. Germline V CDR1 and CDR2: SGHRS, YFSETQ. The CDR3 sequence is 16 residues long. The trim removed 4 bases at V and 1 base at J, leaving 4 bases unmatched. The CDR3 nucleotides are TGCGCCAGCAGCCCGAGACTAGCGGGGGGCACAGATACGCAGTATTTT. Its protein product is CASSPRLAGGTDTQYF. Filled out from reference TRBV5-1 and TRBJ2-3, the complete variable domain reads KAGVTQTPRYLIKTRGQQVTLSCSPISGHRSVSWYQQTPGQGLQFLFEYFSETQRNKGNFPGRFSGRQFSNSRSEMNVSTLELGDSALYLCASSPRLAGGTDTQYFGPGTRLTVL.

The V call is TRBV27, the J call TRBJ1-2; a possible D gene is TRBD1 (6 bases). The CDR3 is 18 amino acids. Looked up from germline, CDR1 is MNHEY and CDR2 is SMNVEV (reference sequence). The germline V and J ends were trimmed by 1 base and 5 bases, with 23 bases remaining between them. CDR3 nucleotides: TGTGCCAGCAGTTTATACGGCGTGGGGCAGGGGTCTGATTATGGCTACACCTTC. Residues: CASSLYGVGQGSDYGYTF.

The genes are TRBV2 and TRBJ2-5; 7 bases are a match to TRBD1. J gave up 3 bases and V 4 bases, and 5 bases lay outside the gene matches. The CDR3 extends over 14 amino acids. Germline CDR1 SNHLY, CDR2 FYNNEI. The CDR3 nucleotides read TGTGCCAGCAGTGTTCAAGGGGGCAAAGAGACCCAGTACTTC. Its translation: CASSVQGGKETQYF.

The chain employs TRBV29-1 and TRBJ1-4; D is perhaps TRBD1 (5 bases). The CDR3 covers 12 residues. CDR1 and CDR2 from the germline V gene are SQVTM and ANQGSEA. The CDR3 nucleotides read TGCACCGTGGGAGGGGCGGGCGAAAAACTGTTTTTT. Translated: CTVGGAGEKLFF.

This clone was counted only a few times. V and J are TRBV19 and TRBJ2-2; 14 bases fit TRBD2. In germline, CDR1 is LNHDA, CDR2 SQIVND (reference sequence). The J segment lost 0 bases and the V segment lost 3 bases, leaving 6 bases of the junction unmatched. This CDR3 spans 19 amino acids. CDR3 amino acids: CASSMGLAGETSNTGELFF. CDR3 sequence (DNA): TGTGCCAGTAGTATGGGACTAGCGGGGGAGACGTCGAACACCGGGGAGCTGTTTTTT.